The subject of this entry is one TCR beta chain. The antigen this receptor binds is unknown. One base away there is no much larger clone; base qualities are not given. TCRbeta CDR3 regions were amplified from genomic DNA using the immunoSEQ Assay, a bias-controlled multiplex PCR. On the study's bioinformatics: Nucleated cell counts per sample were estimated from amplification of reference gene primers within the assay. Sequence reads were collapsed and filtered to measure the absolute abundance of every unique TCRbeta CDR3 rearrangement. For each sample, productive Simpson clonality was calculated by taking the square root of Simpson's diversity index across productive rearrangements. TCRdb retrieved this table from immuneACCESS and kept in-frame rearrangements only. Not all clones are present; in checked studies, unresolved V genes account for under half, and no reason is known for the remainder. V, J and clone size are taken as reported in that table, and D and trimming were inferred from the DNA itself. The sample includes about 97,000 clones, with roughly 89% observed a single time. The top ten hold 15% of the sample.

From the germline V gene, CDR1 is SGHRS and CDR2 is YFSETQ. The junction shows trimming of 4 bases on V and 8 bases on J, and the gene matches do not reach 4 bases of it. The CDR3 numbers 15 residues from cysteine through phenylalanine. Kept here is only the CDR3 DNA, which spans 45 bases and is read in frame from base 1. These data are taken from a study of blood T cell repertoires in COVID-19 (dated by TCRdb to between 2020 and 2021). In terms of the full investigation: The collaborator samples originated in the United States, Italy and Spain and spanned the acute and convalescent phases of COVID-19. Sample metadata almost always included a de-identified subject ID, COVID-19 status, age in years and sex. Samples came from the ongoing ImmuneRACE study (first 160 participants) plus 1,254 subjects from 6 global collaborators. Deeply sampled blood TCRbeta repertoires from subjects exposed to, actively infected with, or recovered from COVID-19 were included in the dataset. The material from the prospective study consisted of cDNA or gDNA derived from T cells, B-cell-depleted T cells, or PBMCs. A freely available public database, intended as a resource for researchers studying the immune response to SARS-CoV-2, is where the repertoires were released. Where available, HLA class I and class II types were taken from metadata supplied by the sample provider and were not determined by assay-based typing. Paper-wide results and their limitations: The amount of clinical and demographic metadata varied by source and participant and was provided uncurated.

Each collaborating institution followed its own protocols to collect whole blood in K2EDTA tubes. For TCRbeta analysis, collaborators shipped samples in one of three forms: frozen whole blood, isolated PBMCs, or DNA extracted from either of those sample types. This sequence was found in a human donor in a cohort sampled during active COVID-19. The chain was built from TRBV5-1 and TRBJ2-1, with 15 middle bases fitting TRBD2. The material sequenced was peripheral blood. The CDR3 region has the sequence CASSSGTSGGYEQFF. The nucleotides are TGCGCCAGCAGCAGCGGGACTAGCGGGGGGTATGAGCAGTTCTTC.